This T cell receptor (beta chain) is from a study of blood T cell repertoires in COVID-19. Study as a whole: Samples came from the United States, Italy and Spain, spanning acute and convalescent COVID-19.

TCRdb's table, derived via immunoSEQ multiplex PCR, lists solely in-frame clones and lacks some. The table has around 300,000 clones, about 88% seen once. In germline, CDR1 is GTSNPN, CDR2 SVGIG (reference sequence). The CDR3 length is 14 residues. Trimming removed 2 bases from V and 6 bases from J; junction bases left unmatched: 7. Participant ages covered roughly 18 to 89 years across 24 US areas. The source is a woman aged 45-60 years who had recovered from COVID-19. The V gene is TRBV30, the J gene TRBJ1-5; 7 bases agree with TRBD1. The sample was PBMCs or T cells enriched from blood (not recorded which). The CDR3 nucleotides read TGTGCCTGGAGTACAGGGGCCCCAGGTCAGCCCCAGCATTTT. Encoded protein: CAWSTGAPGQPQHF.